Listed below are T cell receptor beta chains from one sample, sequenced in a study of T cells in Graves' hyperthyroidism and ophthalmopathy. TCRdb fed the multiplex PCR reads into MiXCR, producing one record per CDR3 protein. The sample has about 410,000 distinct CDR3 sequences, about 14% seen once. Sequencing was carried out using blood. Source of these receptors: a woman aged 25 to 45 with Graves' ophthalmopathy. CDR3s include the opening cysteine and the closing phenylalanine or tryptophan. Fields, in order: J gene, clone size, D gene, V gene, CDR3 protein, CDR3 DNA. D genes are given only for firm matches. The size entry is marked missing in some rows and otherwise reads once, few, many or a size class.

J: TRBJ1-5
size: many
D: -
V: TRBV20-1
CDR3: CSASQVRDQPQHF
DNA: TGCAGTGCTAGCCAAGTTCGGGATCAGCCCCAGCATTTT

J: TRBJ2-3
size: -
D: TRBD2
V: TRBV20-1
CDR3: CSASIRTSGSTDTQYF
DNA: TGCAGTGCTAGTATCAGGACTAGCGGGAGCACAGATACGCAGTATTTT

J: TRBJ1-5
size: -
D: -
V: TRBV7-9
CDR3: CTSSQNDGLGPNYSNQPQHF
DNA: TGTACCAGCAGCCAAAACGACGGCCTCGGTCCGAACTATAGCAATCAGCCCCAGCATTTT

J: TRBJ2-1
size: -
D: TRBD1
V: TRBV12-3/TRBV12-4
CDR3: CASAPGTGANSHNEQFF
DNA: TGTGCCAGCGCCCCTGGGACAGGGGCGAACTCCCACAATGAGCAGTTCTTC

J: TRBJ2-2
size: few
D: -
V: TRBV12-5
CDR3: CASGPEVGELFF
DNA: TGTGCTAGTGGCCCTGAGGTCGGGGAGCTGTTTTTT

J: TRBJ2-6
size: many
D: -
V: TRBV6-1
CDR3: CASSWEQAAGANVLTF
DNA: TGTGCCAGCAGTTGGGAACAGGCAGCTGGGGCCAACGTCCTGACTTTC

J: TRBJ2-7
size: -
D: TRBD2
V: TRBV13
CDR3: CASSNSGGSYEQYF
DNA: TGTGCCAGCAGCAATAGCGGGGGCTCCTACGAGCAGTACTTC

J: TRBJ2-5
size: many
D: -
V: TRBV6-2/TRBV6-3
CDR3: CASSFVSGDRSQETQYF
DNA: TGTGCCAGCAGTTTCGTTAGCGGGGACAGAAGCCAAGAGACCCAGTACTTC

J: TRBJ1-2
size: many
D: -
V: TRBV10-3
CDR3: CAISESTGANYGYTF
DNA: TGTGCCATCAGTGAGTCAACCGGGGCAAACTATGGCTACACCTTC

J: TRBJ2-7
size: many
D: -
V: TRBV18
CDR3: CASSETAYEQYF
DNA: TGTGCCAGCTCCGAGACAGCCTACGAGCAGTACTTC

J: TRBJ1-5
size: many
D: -
V: TRBV18
CDR3: CASSPWGEGNQPQHF
DNA: TGTGCCAGCTCACCATGGGGAGAGGGCAATCAGCCCCAGCATTTT

J: TRBJ1-6
size: few
D: -
V: TRBV6-9
CDR3: CASSYSSGISSPLHF
DNA: TGTGCCAGCAGTTATTCATCAGGTATCAGTTCACCCCTCCACTTT

J: TRBJ1-1
size: many
D: -
V: TRBV29-1
CDR3: CSVDVQVAAFF
DNA: TGCAGCGTTGATGTACAGGTGGCAGCTTTCTTT

J: TRBJ2-7
size: few
D: TRBD2
V: TRBV28
CDR3: CASNGGGGSYEQYF
DNA: TGTGCCAGCAACGGCGGGGGAGGGTCCTACGAGCAGTACTTC

J: TRBJ2-5
size: few
D: -
V: TRBV7-9
CDR3: CASSPNNF
DNA: TGTGCCAGCAGCCCCAATAACTTC

J: TRBJ2-5
size: many
D: -
V: TRBV3-1
CDR3: CASSKHLETQYF
DNA: TGTGCCAGCAGCAAACACCTAGAGACCCAGTACTTC

J: TRBJ1-2
size: -
D: TRBD1
V: TRBV29-1
CDR3: CSVEKTGDGYTF
DNA: TGCAGCGTTGAGAAGACAGGGGATGGCTACACCTTC

J: TRBJ1-4
size: many
D: -
V: TRBV11-2
CDR3: CASSLGVAEKLFF
DNA: TGTGCCAGCAGCTTAGGGGTGGCCGAAAAACTGTTTTTT

J: TRBJ2-3
size: many
D: TRBD2
V: TRBV20-1
CDR3: CSASALAGPQDTQYF
DNA: TGCAGTGCTAGCGCCCTAGCGGGGCCCCAAGATACGCAGTATTTT

J: TRBJ2-7
size: many
D: TRBD2
V: TRBV11-1
CDR3: CASRQGLAGPYEQYF
DNA: TGTGCCAGCAGGCAGGGACTAGCGGGACCTTACGAGCAGTACTTC

J: TRBJ2-2
size: few
D: -
V: TRBV6-1
CDR3: CASRTEGDTGELFF
DNA: TGTGCCAGCAGGACAGAAGGAGATACCGGGGAGCTGTTTTTT

J: TRBJ2-1
size: many
D: TRBD2
V: TRBV27
CDR3: CASRTSGGAYNEQFF
DNA: TGTGCCAGCAGGACTAGCGGGGGGGCCTACAATGAGCAGTTCTTC

J: TRBJ1-2
size: many
D: TRBD1
V: TRBV7-9
CDR3: CASSYMTGLDGYTF
DNA: TGTGCCAGCAGCTATATGACAGGGCTAGATGGCTACACCTTC

J: TRBJ1-2
size: few
D: -
V: TRBV5-1
CDR3: CASSTGTQNLYGYTF
DNA: TGCGCCAGCAGTACAGGGACCCAGAACCTATATGGCTACACCTTC

J: TRBJ1-6
size: -
D: -
V: TRBV6-4
CDR3: CASKGTRRDNNNSPLHF
DNA: TGTGCCAGCAAGGGGACCCGCCGGGACAACAATAATTCACCCCTCCACTTT

J: TRBJ2-7
size: many
D: -
V: TRBV27
CDR3: CASSLFSGAYEQYF
DNA: TGTGCCAGCAGTTTATTTTCTGGGGCCTACGAGCAGTACTTC

J: TRBJ1-2
size: many
D: -
V: TRBV2
CDR3: CASNPLDGYTF
DNA: TGTGCCAGCAACCCTCTGGACGGCTACACCTTC

J: TRBJ1-4
size: many
D: -
V: TRBV6-1
CDR3: CASSDQFSEKLFF
DNA: TGTGCCAGCAGTGACCAGTTTTCCGAAAAACTGTTTTTT

J: TRBJ2-5
size: -
D: TRBD1
V: TRBV29-1
CDR3: CSVDRGEGAQETQYF
DNA: TGCAGCGTTGACCGGGGAGAGGGGGCGCAAGAGACCCAGTACTTC

J: TRBJ2-5
size: few
D: TRBD2
V: TRBV7-8
CDR3: CASSLLTSGGRGETQYF
DNA: TGTGCCAGCAGCTTATTGACTAGCGGGGGGAGGGGAGAGACCCAGTACTTC

J: TRBJ2-7
size: many
D: TRBD1
V: TRBV27
CDR3: CASSSTGTYEQYF
DNA: TGTGCCAGCAGTTCGACAGGGACCTACGAGCAGTACTTC

J: TRBJ2-7
size: many
D: -
V: TRBV12-3/TRBV12-4
CDR3: CASSPLPFNIGKQYF
DNA: TGTGCCAGCAGCCCCCTGCCCTTCAACATCGGCAAGCAGTACTTC

J: TRBJ2-1
size: many
D: TRBD2
V: TRBV7-3
CDR3: CASSPAGGGSREQFF
DNA: TGTGCCAGCAGCCCAGCGGGGGGGGGCTCCCGTGAGCAGTTCTTC

J: TRBJ2-2
size: many
D: TRBD2
V: TRBV2
CDR3: CASSEFGGGRRTGELFF
DNA: TGTGCCAGCAGTGAATTTGGCGGGGGGCGTAGGACCGGGGAGCTGTTTTTT

J: TRBJ1-1
size: many
D: -
V: TRBV12-3/TRBV12-4
CDR3: CASRWTSGGTEAFF
DNA: TGTGCCAGCAGATGGACCTCTGGGGGGACTGAAGCTTTCTTT

J: TRBJ2-5
size: many
D: TRBD2
V: TRBV4-1
CDR3: CASSPPGLGDETQYF
DNA: TGCGCCAGCAGCCCCCCGGGACTAGGGGACGAGACCCAGTACTTC

J: TRBJ2-3
size: many
D: -
V: TRBV24-1
CDR3: CATSDHGPSPDTQYF
DNA: TGTGCCACCAGTGATCACGGACCCAGCCCAGATACGCAGTATTTT

J: TRBJ2-7
size: few
D: -
V: TRBV10-3
CDR3: CAIKVGEASEQYF
DNA: TGTGCCATTAAGGTTGGGGAGGCCTCCGAGCAGTACTTC

J: TRBJ2-2
size: many
D: -
V: TRBV7-2
CDR3: CASSLGLPRDTGELFF
DNA: TGTGCCAGCAGCTTAGGACTCCCGCGTGACACCGGGGAGCTGTTTTTT

J: TRBJ2-4
size: -
D: TRBD1
V: TRBV6-1
CDR3: CASSQGDRLNIQYF
DNA: TGTGCCAGCAGTCAGGGGGACAGGCTGAACATTCAGTACTTC

J: TRBJ2-5
size: few
D: TRBD1
V: TRBV29-1
CDR3: CSVGDRAETQYF
DNA: TGCAGCGTTGGGGACAGGGCTGAGACCCAGTACTTC

J: TRBJ2-6
size: many
D: -
V: TRBV7-2
CDR3: CASSPGANVLTF
DNA: TGTGCCAGCAGCCCTGGGGCCAACGTCCTGACTTTC

J: TRBJ1-4
size: few
D: -
V: TRBV20-1
CDR3: CSARPGATNEKLFF
DNA: TGCAGTGCTAGACCCGGGGCTACTAATGAAAAACTGTTTTTT

J: TRBJ2-7
size: many
D: TRBD2
V: TRBV7-3
CDR3: CASSQTSGYEQYF
DNA: TGTGCCAGCAGCCAAACTAGCGGGTACGAGCAGTACTTC

J: TRBJ1-6
size: many
D: -
V: TRBV7-3
CDR3: CASSLSGYNSPLHF
DNA: TGTGCCAGCAGCCTCTCGGGGTATAATTCACCCCTCCACTTT

J: TRBJ1-1
size: many
D: -
V: TRBV30
CDR3: CAWSDEGAEAFF
DNA: TGTGCCTGGAGTGACGAGGGGGCTGAAGCTTTCTTT

J: TRBJ2-7
size: -
D: -
V: TRBV11-2
CDR3: CASTLGLSSYEQYF
DNA: TGTGCCAGCACCCTAGGGTTGAGCTCCTACGAGCAGTACTTC

J: TRBJ1-5
size: many
D: -
V: TRBV4-1
CDR3: CASSQDGAGLNQPQHF
DNA: TGCGCCAGCAGCCAAGATGGGGCAGGGTTGAATCAGCCCCAGCATTTT

J: TRBJ1-5
size: -
D: -
V: TRBV18
CDR3: CASSPRGQSNQPQHF
DNA: TGTGCCAGCTCACCACGGGGCCAGAGCAATCAGCCCCAGCATTTT

J: TRBJ2-4
size: many
D: TRBD2
V: TRBV7-2
CDR3: CASSLVVGTSGGVPSAKNIQYF
DNA: TGTGCCAGCAGCTTAGTAGTCGGCACTAGCGGGGGGGTTCCTAGTGCCAAAAACATTCAGTACTTC

J: TRBJ2-1
size: many
D: TRBD2
V: TRBV6-1
CDR3: CASRTRRGGSYNEQFF
DNA: TGTGCCAGCAGGACGCGGCGGGGGGGCTCCTACAATGAGCAGTTCTTC

J: TRBJ1-4
size: -
D: -
V: TRBV15
CDR3: CATSPTPPNREKLFF
DNA: TGTGCCACCAGCCCTACACCGCCAAACAGGGAAAAACTGTTTTTT

J: TRBJ2-7
size: few
D: -
V: TRBV5-4
CDR3: CASSQGGFEQYF
DNA: TGTGCCAGCAGCCAGGGCGGATTTGAGCAGTACTTC

J: TRBJ1-5
size: many
D: TRBD1
V: TRBV28
CDR3: CASSLRDSRQPQHF
DNA: TGTGCCAGCAGTTTAAGGGACAGCCGTCAGCCCCAGCATTTT

J: TRBJ2-3
size: few
D: TRBD2
V: TRBV24-1
CDR3: CATSDPLAGGTDTQYF
DNA: TGTGCCACCAGTGACCCCCTAGCGGGGGGTACAGATACGCAGTATTTT